The clone carrying this TCR beta chain was picked up many times. The antigen remains unidentified. CDR3 length: 14 residues. V lost 3 bases to trimming and J lost 7 bases, with 13 bases between them. Per the germline V gene, CDR1 is LNHDA and CDR2 is SQIVND (reference sequence). TCRdb fed the 5' RACE reads into MiXCR, producing one record per CDR3 protein. The sample records roughly 50,000 distinct CDR3 sequences, 7% to 9% being singletons. The sample originates from a study of T cells after yellow fever vaccination. Study as a whole: Preparation of fractions with low cell numbers was performed using SMART-Seq v4 Ultra Low Input.

Findings of the study overall: Re-detected after boosting: most primary clones, about 96% of CD4 and about 89% of CD8.

The V call is TRBV19, the J call TRBJ2-1, with D possibly TRBD1 on 6 matching bases. The sequenced sample was CD8+ T cells sorted from PBMCs, obtained more than 13 days after the first yellow fever vaccination. This TCR derives from a young man who received the YFV17D yellow fever vaccine. The CDR3 DNA is TGTGCCAGTAGTATCAGGGGCCCGTGGAATGAGCAGTTCTTC. Protein: CASSIRGPWNEQFF.